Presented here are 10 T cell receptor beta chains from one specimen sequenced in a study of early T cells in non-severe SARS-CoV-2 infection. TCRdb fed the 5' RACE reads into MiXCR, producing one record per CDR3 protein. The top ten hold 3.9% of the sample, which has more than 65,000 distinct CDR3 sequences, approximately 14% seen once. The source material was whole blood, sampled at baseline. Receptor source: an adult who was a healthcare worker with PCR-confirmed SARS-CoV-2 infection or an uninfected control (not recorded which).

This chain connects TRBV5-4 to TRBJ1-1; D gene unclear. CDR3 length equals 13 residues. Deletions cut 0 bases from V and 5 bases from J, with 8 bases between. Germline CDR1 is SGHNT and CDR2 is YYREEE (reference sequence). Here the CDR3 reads CASSLVVGTEAFF. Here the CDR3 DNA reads TGTGCCAGCAGCTTGGTAGTCGGAACTGAAGCTTTCTTT.

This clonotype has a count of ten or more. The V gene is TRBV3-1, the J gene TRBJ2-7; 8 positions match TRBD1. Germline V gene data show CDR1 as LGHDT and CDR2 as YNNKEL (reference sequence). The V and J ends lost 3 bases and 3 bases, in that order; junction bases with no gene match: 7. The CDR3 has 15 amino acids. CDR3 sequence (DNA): TGTGCCAGCAGCCACCGGGACAGGACCAACTACGAGCAGTACTTC. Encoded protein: CASSHRDRTNYEQYF.

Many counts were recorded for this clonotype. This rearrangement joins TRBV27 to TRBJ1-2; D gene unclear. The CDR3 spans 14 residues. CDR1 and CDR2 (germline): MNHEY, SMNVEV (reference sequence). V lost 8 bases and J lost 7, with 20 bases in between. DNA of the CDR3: TGTGCCAGCGCCCCGGACGGGTCCTTAGGTGGCTACACCTTC. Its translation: CASAPDGSLGGYTF.

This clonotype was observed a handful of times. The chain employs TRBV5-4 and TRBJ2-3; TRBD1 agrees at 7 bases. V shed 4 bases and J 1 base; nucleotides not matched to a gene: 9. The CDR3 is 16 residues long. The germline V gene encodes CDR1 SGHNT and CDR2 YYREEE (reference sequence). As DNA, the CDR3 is TGTGCCAGCAGCCCCCTGACTGGGACAGGCACAGATACGCAGTATTTT. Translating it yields CASSPLTGTGTDTQYF.

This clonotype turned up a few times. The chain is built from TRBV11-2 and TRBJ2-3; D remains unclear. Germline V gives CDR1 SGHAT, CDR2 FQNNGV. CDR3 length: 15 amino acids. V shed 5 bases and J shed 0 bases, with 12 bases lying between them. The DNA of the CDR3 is TGTGCCAGCAGCCCCCGCCAAGCTAGCACAGATACGCAGTATTTT. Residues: CASSPRQASTDTQYF.

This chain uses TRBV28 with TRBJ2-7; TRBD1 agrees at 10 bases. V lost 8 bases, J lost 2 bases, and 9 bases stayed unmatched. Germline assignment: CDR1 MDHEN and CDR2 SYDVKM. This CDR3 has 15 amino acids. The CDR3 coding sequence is TGTGCCAGCTCCCCGTCTGGGACAGGGGCCTACGAGCAGTACTTC. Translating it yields CASSPSGTGAYEQYF.

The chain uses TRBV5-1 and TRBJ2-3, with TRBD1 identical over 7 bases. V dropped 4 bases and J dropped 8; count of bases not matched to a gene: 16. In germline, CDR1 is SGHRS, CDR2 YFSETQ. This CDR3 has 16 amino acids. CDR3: CASSPTGTASLGTQYF. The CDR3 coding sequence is TGCGCCAGCAGCCCAACGGGGACAGCCTCATTGGGTACGCAGTATTTT.

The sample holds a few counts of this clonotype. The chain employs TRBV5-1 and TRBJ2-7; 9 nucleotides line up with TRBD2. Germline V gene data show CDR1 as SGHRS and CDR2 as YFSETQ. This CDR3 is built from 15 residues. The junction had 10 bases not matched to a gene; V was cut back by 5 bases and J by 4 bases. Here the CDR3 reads CASRPTSGKSYEQYF. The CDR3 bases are TGCGCCAGCAGACCGACTAGCGGAAAATCTTACGAGCAGTACTTC.

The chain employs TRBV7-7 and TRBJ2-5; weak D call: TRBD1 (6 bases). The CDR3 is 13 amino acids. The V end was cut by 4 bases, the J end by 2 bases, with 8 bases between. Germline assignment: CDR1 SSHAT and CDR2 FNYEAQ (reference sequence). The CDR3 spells CASSSGQQETQYF. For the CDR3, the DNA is TGTGCCAGCAGCTCCGGACAGCAAGAGACCCAGTACTTC. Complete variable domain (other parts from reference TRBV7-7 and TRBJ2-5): GAGVSQSPRYKVTKRGQDVTLRCDPISSHATLYWYQQALGQGPEFLTYFNYEAQPDKSGLPSDRFSAERPEGSISTLTIQRTEQRDSAMYRCASSSGQQETQYFGPGTRLLVL.

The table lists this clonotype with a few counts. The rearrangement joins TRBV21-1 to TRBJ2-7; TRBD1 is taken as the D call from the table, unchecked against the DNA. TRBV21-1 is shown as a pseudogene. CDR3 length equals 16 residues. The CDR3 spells CASSKVPSGDTYEQYF. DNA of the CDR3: TGTGCCAGCAGCAAAGTGCCCTCAGGGGATACCTACGAGCAGTACTTC.